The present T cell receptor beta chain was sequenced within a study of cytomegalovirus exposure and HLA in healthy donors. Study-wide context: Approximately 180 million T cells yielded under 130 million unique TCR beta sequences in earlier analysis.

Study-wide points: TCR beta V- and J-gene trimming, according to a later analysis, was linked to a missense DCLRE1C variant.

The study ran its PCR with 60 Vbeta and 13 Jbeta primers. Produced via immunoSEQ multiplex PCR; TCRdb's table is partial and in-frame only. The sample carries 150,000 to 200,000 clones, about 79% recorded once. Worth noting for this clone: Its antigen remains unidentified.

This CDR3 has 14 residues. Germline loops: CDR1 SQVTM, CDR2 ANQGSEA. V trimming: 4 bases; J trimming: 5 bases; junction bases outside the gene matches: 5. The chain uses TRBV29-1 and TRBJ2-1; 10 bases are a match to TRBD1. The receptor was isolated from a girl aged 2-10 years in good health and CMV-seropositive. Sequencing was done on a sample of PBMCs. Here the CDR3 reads CSVVGTGANNEQFF. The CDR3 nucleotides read TGCAGCGTTGTGGGGACAGGGGCCAACAATGAGCAGTTCTTC.